Each of the 22 T cell receptor beta chains below was sequenced from the same sample in a study of PD-1 blockade in classical Hodgkin lymphoma. Produced via immunoSEQ multiplex PCR; TCRdb's table is partial and in-frame only. The sample has some 95,000 clones, roughly 89% seen once. Each patient relapsed following autologous stem cell transplantation, and prior brentuximab vedotin exposure differed. The input for sequencing was peripheral blood mononuclear cells (PBMCs), taken before the second cycle of nivolumab. Source of these receptors: a human donor with classical Hodgkin lymphoma.

The chain has TRBV4-2 and TRBJ2-5; D may correspond to TRBD1 or TRBD2 (6 bases each). Per the germline V gene, CDR1 is LGHNA and CDR2 is YNFKEQ. Trimming removed 0 bases at V and 5 bases at J, with 22 bases between. The length of the CDR3 is 18 residues. This chain's CDR3 is CASSQDFRRGAGWETQYF. CDR3 nucleotide sequence: TGTGCCAGCAGCCAAGATTTTCGTAGGGGGGCCGGTTGGGAGACCCAGTACTTC.

The chain joins TRBV2 to TRBJ2-3; 7 bases match TRBD1. Germline CDR1 and CDR2: SNHLY and FYNNEI. CDR3 length: 14 residues. Trimming at V came to 7 bases and at J to 5 bases, leaving 9 bases not matched to a gene. Here the CDR3 DNA reads TGTGCCAGCATTGGTGACAGGGAGATAGATACGCAGTATTTT. Translation gives CASIGDREIDTQYF.

This chain joins TRBV20-1 and TRBJ2-1; weak D call: TRBD1 (5 bases). Germline-derived CDR1 and CDR2 are DFQATT and SNEGSKA (reference sequence). Trimming cost V 8 bases and J 8 bases, with 13 bases left between them. The CDR3 covers 11 residues. The DNA of the CDR3 is TGCAGTACCCACAGGCTATATGAGCAGTTCTTC. Translation gives CSTHRLYEQFF.

V gene TRBV5-1 combines with J gene TRBJ2-5; the match to TRBD2 covers 9 bases. V lost 0 bases to trimming and J lost 4 bases; unmatched junction nucleotides: 4. There are 15 residues in the CDR3. Germline values: CDR1 SGHRS, CDR2 YFSETQ. The CDR3, as DNA: TGCGCCAGCAGCTTGGTGGCGGGAGGGCCAGAGACCCAGTACTTC. Translating gives CASSLVAGGPETQYF.

J is TRBJ2-2 and V is TRBV5-4; the D gene is possibly TRBD1 (6 bases). Germline V gene sequence: CDR1 SGHNT, CDR2 YYREEE (reference sequence). The V gene lost 4 bases and the J gene lost 6 bases, with 22 bases spanning the gap. The CDR3 spans 17 residues. CDR3 in DNA: TGTGCCAGCAGCCCGAGCCCCGACAGGCTGATGGCCGGGGAGCTGTTTTTT. Its translation: CASSPSPDRLMAGELFF.

V usage is TRBV13 and J usage is TRBJ2-7; tentatively, D is TRBD1 (6 bases). V was trimmed by 2 bases and J by 2 bases, leaving 7 bases between them. CDR3 length equals 13 residues. CDR1 is PRHDT and CDR2 is FYEKMQ in the germline V gene (reference sequence). The CDR3 DNA is TGTGCCAGCAGCTTACCAGGGGCCTACGAGCAGTACTTC. Translation: CASSLPGAYEQYF.

V is TRBV7-2 and J is TRBJ1-5, with D hard to call. Germline V gene lookup returns CDR1 SGHTA and CDR2 FQGNSA. CDR3 size: 14 residues. Trimming removed 3 bases from V and 7 bases from J, with 13 bases in between. The DNA for the CDR3 is TGTGCCAGCAGCTTCACCGACGATCGGCAGCCCCAGCATTTT. Translation: CASSFTDDRQPQHF. Full variable domain (missing parts from reference TRBV7-2 and TRBJ1-5): GAGVSQSPSNKVTEKGKDVELRCDPISGHTALYWYRQSLGQGLEFLIYFQGNSAPDKSGLPSDRFSAERTGGSVSTLTIQRTQQEDSAVYLCASSFTDDRQPQHFGDGTRLSIL.

The J gene is TRBJ2-7, the V gene TRBV6-6; maybe TRBD1 (6 bases). Trimming took off 4 bases at V and 7 bases at J, with 11 bases between the two ends. Germline V gene lookup returns CDR1 MNHNY and CDR2 SVGAGI (reference sequence). The CDR3 runs 12 residues. The CDR3: CASSLQGMEQYF. CDR3 nucleotide sequence: TGTGCCAGCAGTTTACAGGGTATGGAGCAGTACTTC.

The genes are TRBV13 and TRBJ2-1; 9 bases are a match to TRBD2. Germline CDR1 PRHDT, CDR2 FYEKMQ (reference sequence). V was pared by 0 bases and J by 6 bases, with 9 bases of the junction left unmatched. This CDR3 is 17 amino acids long. The CDR3 sequence: CASSLGLAGAFGNEQFF. The CDR3 DNA reads as TGTGCCAGCAGCTTAGGCTTAGCGGGGGCGTTCGGCAATGAGCAGTTCTTC.

The V and J genes are TRBV19 and TRBJ2-7, with 7 bases fitting TRBD1. The CDR3 is 13 residues long. Losses at the gene ends were 6 bases for V and 3 bases for J; bases not matched to a gene: 5. Germline CDR1 and CDR2: LNHDA and SQIVND (reference sequence). The CDR3 loop is CASSPGQNYEQYF. CDR3 sequence (DNA): TGTGCCAGTAGCCCGGGACAGAACTACGAGCAGTACTTC. The full variable domain, completed using reference TRBV19 and TRBJ2-7, is DGGITQSPKYLFRKEGQNVTLSCEQNLNHDAMYWYRQDPGQGLRLIYYSQIVNDFQKGDIAEGYSVSREKKESFPLTVTSAQKNPTAFYLCASSPGQNYEQYFGPGTRLTVT.

The chain has TRBV9 and TRBJ2-5; D may be TRBD2 (6 bases). The CDR3 covers 13 residues. Germline loops: CDR1 SGDLS, CDR2 YYNGEE. Trimming took off 4 bases at V and 2 bases at J, with 9 bases between the two ends. CDR3 DNA sequence: TGTGCCAGCAGCCCCGGGACTCAAGAGACCCAGTACTTC. As protein: CASSPGTQETQYF. Full variable domain (missing parts from reference TRBV9 and TRBJ2-5): DSGVTQTPKHLITATGQRVTLRCSPRSGDLSVYWYQQSLDQGLQFLIQYYNGEERAKGNILERFSAQQFPDLHSELNLSSLELGDSALYFCASSPGTQETQYFGPGTRLLVL.

In DNA form, the CDR3 reads TGTGCCACCTCTAGCGGGAGGACGGCCTACGAGCAGTACTTC. As protein: CATSSGRTAYEQYF. This chain joins TRBV7-9 and TRBJ2-7; 11 nucleotides align to TRBD2. Trimming cost V 10 bases and J 2 bases; bases outside gene matches: 7. This CDR3 is 14 amino acids long. The germline CDR1 and CDR2 sequences are SEHNR and FQNEAQ (reference sequence). Filled out from reference TRBV7-9 and TRBJ2-7, the complete variable domain reads DTGVSQNPRHKITKRGQNVTFRCDPISEHNRLYWYRQTLGQGPEFLTYFQNEAQLEKSRLLSDRFSAERPKGSFSTLEIQRTEQGDSAMYLCATSSGRTAYEQYFGPGTRLTVT.

CDR3 region: CASRAGGYSNQPQHF. The CDR3 DNA sequence: TGTGCCAGCAGGGCCGGGGGGTATAGCAATCAGCCCCAGCATTTT. V and J are TRBV6-1 and TRBJ1-5, with D possibly matching TRBD1 (5 bases). CDR1 is MNHNS and CDR2 is SASEGT in the germline V gene. The CDR3 is 15 amino acids. The V gene lost 6 bases and the J gene lost 0 bases, with 12 bases spanning the gap.

The chain links TRBV19 to TRBJ1-2; 8 nucleotides agree with TRBD1. Germline CDR1 and CDR2: LNHDA and SQIVND (reference sequence). The CDR3 loop spans 13 amino acids. V dropped 5 bases and J dropped 8; count of bases not matched to a gene: 7. CDR3 residues: CASSRQGAQGYTF. The CDR3 DNA reads TGTGCCAGTAGTCGGCAGGGGGCGCAGGGCTACACCTTC. Full variable domain (outside the CDR3, taken from reference TRBV19 and TRBJ1-2): DGGITQSPKYLFRKEGQNVTLSCEQNLNHDAMYWYRQDPGQGLRLIYYSQIVNDFQKGDIAEGYSVSREKKESFPLTVTSAQKNPTAFYLCASSRQGAQGYTFGSGTRLTVV.

The genes are TRBV29-1 and TRBJ2-3, with D possibly being TRBD2 (6 bases). V was clipped by 3 bases and J by 5 bases, with 15 bases between them. CDR3 size: 14 residues. Germline CDR1 SQVTM, CDR2 ANQGSEA. This CDR3 is CSVDEGGRGDTQYF. Written as DNA, the CDR3 is TGCAGCGTTGACGAGGGAGGCCGGGGAGATACGCAGTATTTT.

The J gene is TRBJ2-7, the V gene TRBV15; D tentatively fits TRBD1 or TRBD2 (5 bases each). Germline CDR1 is LNHNV and CDR2 is YYDKDF (reference sequence). This CDR3 region has 15 residues. V dropped 1 base and J dropped 2 bases, with 12 bases sitting between them. This CDR3 reads CATSRGLGTAYEQYF. CDR3 in DNA: TGTGCCACCAGCAGAGGGTTGGGGACGGCCTACGAGCAGTACTTC.

The genes are TRBV7-8 and TRBJ2-5, with D possibly matching TRBD1 (6 bases). The CDR3 has 16 residues. The V and J ends lost 0 bases and 3 bases respectively, with 14 bases between them. Germline assignment: CDR1 SGHVS and CDR2 FQNEAQ. The CDR3 sequence: CASSLASWTDKETQYF. CDR3 nucleotides: TGTGCCAGCAGCTTAGCGTCATGGACAGATAAAGAGACCCAGTACTTC. The complete variable domain, with remaining parts taken from reference TRBV7-8 and TRBJ2-5, reads GAGVSQSPRYKVAKRGQDVALRCDPISGHVSLFWYQQALGQGPEFLTYFQNEAQLDKSGLPSDRFFAERPEGSVSTLKIQRTQQEDSAVYLCASSLASWTDKETQYFGPGTRLLVL.

The rearrangement links TRBV7-2 to TRBJ2-5; the D is unclear. Per the germline V gene, CDR1 is SGHTA and CDR2 is FQGNSA. The CDR3 totals 15 residues. V was cut by 0 bases and J by 4 bases, with 12 bases left in between. The CDR3: CASSLASSSVETQYF. CDR3 DNA sequence: TGTGCCAGCAGCTTAGCTTCGAGCTCCGTAGAGACCCAGTACTTC.

The gene calls are TRBV18 and TRBJ1-3; 8 bases are a match to TRBD1. The CDR3 is made up of 16 amino acids. In germline, CDR1 is KGHSH, CDR2 LQKENI. V dropped 5 bases and J dropped 0; count of bases not matched to a gene: 6. This chain's CDR3 is CASSSGTGNSGNTIYF. CDR3 bases: TGTGCCAGCTCATCCGGGACAGGAAACTCTGGAAACACCATATATTTT. The whole variable domain, remainder taken from reference TRBV18 and TRBJ1-3, is NAGVMQNPRHLVRRRGQEARLRCSPMKGHSHVYWYRQLPEEGLKFMVYLQKENIIDESGMPKERFSAEFPKEGPSILRIQQVVRGDSAAYFCASSSGTGNSGNTIYFGEGSWLTVV.

This rearrangement joins TRBV20-1 to TRBJ1-1; D is ambiguous. V dropped 5 bases and J dropped 8 bases, with 9 bases sitting between them. This CDR3 region has 10 residues. CDR1 and CDR2 from the germline V gene are DFQATT and SNEGSKA (reference sequence). CDR3 sequence (DNA): TGCAGTGCTCAGACCCCGGAAGCTTTCTTT. Protein sequence: CSAQTPEAFF.

This clone has a handful of counts. The chain is built from TRBV13 and TRBJ2-2, with D perhaps TRBD1 or TRBD2 (6 bases each). The germline V and J ends were trimmed by 5 bases and 6 bases, with 31 bases remaining between them. Germline lookup yields CDR1 PRHDT and CDR2 FYEKMQ (reference sequence). This CDR3 spans 20 amino acids. The CDR3 spells CASSVRDLGGTPELAGELFF. CDR3 sequence (DNA): TGTGCCAGCAGCGTCCGGGACTTAGGGGGAACGCCCGAGCTCGCCGGGGAGCTGTTTTTT. The variable domain in full, with the rest retrieved from reference TRBV13 and TRBJ2-2, is AAGVIQSPRHLIKEKRETATLKCYPIPRHDTVYWYQQGPGQDPQFLISFYEKMQSDKGSIPDRFSAQQFSDYHSELNMSSLELGDSALYFCASSVRDLGGTPELAGELFFGEGSRLTVL.

This clone was detected only once. This chain connects TRBV7-3 to TRBJ2-3; D not resolved. This CDR3 is 16 amino acids long. The germline V gene has CDR1 SGHTA and CDR2 FQGTGA. Trimming took 2 bases from V and 1 from J, leaving 13 bases between them. CDR3 residues: CASSLGANLRTDTQYF. DNA for the CDR3: TGTGCCAGCAGCTTAGGAGCTAACCTACGCACAGATACGCAGTATTTT.